Each of the 30 T cell receptor beta chains below was sequenced from the same sample in a study of low-dose radiotherapy and immunotherapy resistance in tumors. TRAV- and TRBV-specific primers primed first-strand cDNA, covering alpha and beta chains. TCRs were put through around 20 PCR cycles of amplification with Phusion. A constant-region primer and the V-primer adapter served as the primer pair. One entry per CDR3 protein results from TCRdb running MiXCR on the reads. The sample holds 70,000 to 95,000 distinct CDR3 sequences, 18% seen once. Sample time point: before trial treatment. The sequenced sample was PBMCs, obtained before treatment. These receptors were taken from a male donor with prostate cancer.

This clonotype was detected many times. This chain connects TRBV7-8 to TRBJ2-2, with 8 nucleotides matching TRBD2. CDR1 is SGHVS and CDR2 is FQNEAQ in the germline V gene. This CDR3 is built from 16 residues. The J segment lost 6 bases and the V segment lost 5 bases, leaving 11 bases of the junction unmatched. The chain's CDR3 is CASSRGGGGAAGELFF. In DNA form, the CDR3 reads TGTGCCAGCAGCCGGGGGGGGGGTGGAGCGGCCGGGGAGCTGTTTTTT.

This clonotype was recorded at least ten times. J is TRBJ2-7 and V is TRBV3-1, with D uncertain. The V gene's germline CDR1 is LGHDT and CDR2 YNNKEL (reference sequence). V dropped 0 bases and J dropped 5 bases, with 11 bases sitting between them. The CDR3 totals 14 residues. In DNA form, the CDR3 reads TGTGCCAGCAGCCAAGATACCTTGGGGAACGAGCAGTACTTC. The encoded protein is CASSQDTLGNEQYF.

Points on this clonotype: A far larger clone is just one base off, so this is likely a read error. The chain uses TRBV6-6 and TRBJ1-5; D is undetermined. Germline V gives CDR1 MNHNY, CDR2 SVGAGI (reference sequence). CDR3 length: 13 amino acids. Trimming took off 10 bases at V and 8 bases at J, with 18 bases between the two ends. The CDR3 loop is CATRRARDKPQHF. CDR3 in DNA: TGTGCCACCCGGAGGGCTCGGGATAAGCCCCAGCATTTT.

This clonotype occurred many times. The chain uses TRBV7-9 and TRBJ2-7, with D perhaps matching TRBD2 (5 bases). The CDR3 sequence is 14 residues long. CDR1 and CDR2 from the germline V gene are SEHNR and FQNEAQ (reference sequence). V lost 2 bases and J 2 bases, leaving 10 bases between the germline ends. In DNA form, the CDR3 reads TGTGCCAGCAGCTTACTAGCTTCTGCCTACGAGCAGTACTTC. The encoded protein is CASSLLASAYEQYF.

This clonotype was recorded many times. CDR3 residues: CASSVGDSTDTQYF. The CDR3 DNA sequence: TGTGCCAGCAGCGTAGGGGATAGCACAGATACGCAGTATTTT. The chain uses TRBV9 and TRBJ2-3; D unclear. This CDR3 spans 14 amino acids. Between the trimmed V and J ends, which lost 0 bases and 0 bases, there was a span of 5 bases. Germline V gene data show CDR1 as SGDLS and CDR2 as YYNGEE.

Notes on this clonotype: This sequence may be a read error, since a much larger clone differs from it by one base. The rearrangement uses TRBV12-3 or TRBV12-4 and TRBJ2-5, with D tentatively TRBD1 (6 bases). V was trimmed by 7 bases and J by 5 bases, leaving 17 bases between them. The CDR3 is 14 residues long. CDR3 bases: TGTGCCAGCACACGGGACACCTGGGAGGAGACCCAGTACTTC. It codes for CASTRDTWEETQYF.

This clonotype was detected many times. The chain recombines TRBV11-2 with TRBJ2-5; 7 positions agree with TRBD2. The CDR3 length is 15 residues. J lost 2 bases, V lost 4 bases, and 7 bases had no gene match. Germline V gene sequence: CDR1 SGHAT, CDR2 FQNNGV. CDR3 protein: CASSSPGTTQETQYF. CDR3 nucleotide sequence: TGTGCCAGCAGCTCACCCGGGACTACTCAAGAGACCCAGTACTTC.

The chain is built from TRBV2 and TRBJ1-3; the match to TRBD1 covers 7 bases. The CDR3 extends over 12 amino acids. V gave up 2 bases and J gave up 8 bases; unmatched junction bases: 0. Germline CDR1 is SNHLY and CDR2 is FYNNEI. In DNA form, the CDR3 reads TGTGCCAGCAGTGAAACAGGGGACACCATATATTTT. Its translation is CASSETGDTIYF. Looking up the rest from reference TRBV2 and TRBJ1-3 gives the full variable domain: EPEVTQTPSHQVTQMGQEVILRCVPISNHLYFYWYRQILGQKVEFLVSFYNNEISEKSEIFDDQFSVERPDGSNFTLKIRSTKLEDSAMYFCASSETGDTIYFGEGSWLTVV.

This clonotype was seen repeatedly, ten times or more. This chain joins TRBV30 and TRBJ2-5; 8 nucleotides match TRBD2. After removal of 8 bases from V and 9 bases from J, the junction contained 14 bases not matched to a gene. From germline, CDR1 is GTSNPN and CDR2 SVGIG (reference sequence). This CDR3 has 13 amino acids. Here the CDR3 DNA reads TGTGCCCGGGACGGGGGGGGCCCGGGGGCCCAGTACTTC. It encodes CARDGGGPGAQYF.

This clonotype was observed at least ten times. This chain links TRBV5-4 with TRBJ2-3; 8 bases map to TRBD2. The ends lost 4 bases at V and 0 bases at J; junction bases unmatched: 7. Germline V gene sequence: CDR1 SGHNT, CDR2 YYREEE (reference sequence). This CDR3 comprises 16 residues. The CDR3 reads CASSRDGGASTDTQYF. The CDR3 nucleotides read TGTGCCAGCAGCAGGGACGGGGGGGCAAGCACAGATACGCAGTATTTT.

This clonotype showed up many times. The CDR3 nucleotides read TGTGCCAGCAGCGATGGGGGGAATCAGCCCCAGCATTTT. Encoded protein: CASSDGGNQPQHF. The chain joins TRBV16 to TRBJ1-5; tentatively, D is TRBD1 (5 bases). Germline-derived CDR1 and CDR2 are KGHSY and FQNENV. With 5 bases removed from V and 4 bases from J, the gap between germline ends came to 9 bases. This CDR3 spans 13 amino acids.

This clonotype was seen ten or more times. The chain couples TRBV7-9 to TRBJ1-4; tentative D call: TRBD1 (5 bases). The CDR3 is 14 amino acids. Germline CDR1 reads SEHNR; CDR2 reads FQNEAQ (reference sequence). The V and J ends lost 6 bases and 7 bases respectively, with 15 bases between them. CDR3 nucleotides: TGTGCCAGCAGTGGGGCCTTGGATGGTGAAAAACTGTTTTTT. Translated, it gives CASSGALDGEKLFF.

Regarding this clonotype: Relative to the germline gene, one junction end is altered; a read error may explain this. The V call is TRBV18, the J call TRBJ2-7; D may be TRBD1 or TRBD2 (5 bases each). The germline CDR1 and CDR2 sequences are KGHSH and LQKENI. CDR3 length equals 12 residues. CDR3 sequence reads: CLNTGPRYEQYF. The CDR3 DNA is TGCCTCAATACGGGACCACGCTACGAGCAGTACTTC.

This clonotype was counted ten times or more. The J gene is TRBJ2-6, the V gene TRBV12-3 or TRBV12-4; perhaps TRBD1 as D (5 bases). Deletions cut 8 bases from V and 0 bases from J, with 14 bases between. This CDR3 has 16 amino acids. The CDR3 loop reads CASFPRGSSGANVLTF. DNA for the CDR3: TGTGCCAGCTTTCCTAGGGGTAGCTCTGGGGCCAACGTCCTGACTTTC.

This clonotype occurred many times. The chain carries TRBV11-2 and TRBJ2-4; D gene uncertain. The ends were cut back, 1 base at V and 9 bases at J, with 10 bases in the middle. The CDR3 spans 13 residues. Per germline, CDR1 SGHAT and CDR2 FQNNGV. The CDR3 sequence is CASSLGSTGIQYF. The DNA of the CDR3 is TGTGCCAGCAGCTTAGGCTCCACGGGCATTCAGTACTTC.

The table lists this clonotype with many counts. V usage is TRBV27 and J usage is TRBJ2-3; possibly TRBD2 for D (5 bases). V lost 5 bases, J lost 1 base, and 10 bases lay in between. The CDR3 spans 14 residues. Germline lookup yields CDR1 MNHEY and CDR2 SMNVEV (reference sequence). In DNA form, the CDR3 reads TGTGCCAGCAGTGGATATAGCGGCACAGATACGCAGTATTTT. Translation gives CASSGYSGTDTQYF.

In its sample, this clonotype was seen many times. The chain combines TRBV19 with TRBJ2-7; D tentatively reads TRBD1 or TRBD2 (5 bases each). CDR1 is LNHDA, CDR2 SQIVND, per germline (reference sequence). The CDR3 runs to 12 residues. The ends were cut back, 9 bases at V and 0 bases at J, with 9 bases in the middle. This CDR3 reads CASAGTSYEQYF. CDR3 in DNA: TGTGCCAGCGCTGGGACCTCCTACGAGCAGTACTTC.

This clonotype was picked up many times. The CDR3 bases are TGTGCCAGCACCCCGCCTGGACTGATCACAGATACGCAGTATTTT. Translation gives CASTPPGLITDTQYF. The V gene is TRBV7-9, the J gene TRBJ2-3, with a possible D match to TRBD2 (5 bases). The CDR3 covers 15 residues. Looked up from germline, CDR1 is SEHNR and CDR2 is FQNEAQ (reference sequence). V dropped 7 bases and J dropped 2 bases, with 16 bases sitting between them.

This clonotype occurred many times. The chain couples TRBV29-1 to TRBJ1-1; D unclear. Germline lookup yields CDR1 SQVTM and CDR2 ANQGSEA. Trimming stripped 3 bases from V and 10 bases from J, with 9 bases between. The length of the CDR3 is 10 residues. CDR3 protein: CSVESQRAFF. For the CDR3, the DNA is TGCAGCGTTGAGTCCCAGCGAGCTTTCTTT.

With respect to this clonotype: A much larger clonotype is one base distant, so this may be a read error. V usage is TRBV5-8 and J usage is TRBJ2-3, with a tentative D call TRBD1 (5 bases). The J call may be incorrect, as the DNA end agrees better with TRBJ1-5. The CDR3 has 13 residues. Germline V lookup: CDR1 SGHTS, CDR2 YDEGEE. This chain's CDR3 is CASSLDVTDTQHF. CDR3 in DNA: TGTGCCAGCAGCTTAGACGTGACAGATACGCAGCATTTT.

At least ten counts were recorded for this clonotype. The rearrangement links TRBV12-3 or TRBV12-4 to TRBJ2-2; possible D gene TRBD2, 7 bases. Between the trimmed V and J ends, which lost 6 bases and 1 base, there was a span of 9 bases. This CDR3 is 14 amino acids long. The CDR3 DNA reads as TGTGCCAGCAGCGGGGGGCGGAACACCGGGGAGCTGTTTTTT. It is translated as CASSGGRNTGELFF.

This clonotype has a count of ten or more. The chain uses TRBV5-1 and TRBJ2-7, with D possibly TRBD1 on 6 matching bases. CDR1 SGHRS and CDR2 YFSETQ come from the germline V gene. The V and J ends lost 4 bases and 2 bases respectively, with 13 bases between them. CDR3 size: 14 residues. For the CDR3, the DNA is TGCGCCAGCAGCCCTTCGACAGGTACCTACGAGCAGTACTTC. This sequence encodes CASSPSTGTYEQYF.

This clonotype was counted at least ten times. The chain couples TRBV3-1 to TRBJ2-5, with TRBD2 matching 8 bases. Trimming took 1 base from V and 0 from J; bases not matched to a gene: 4. Germline values: CDR1 LGHDT, CDR2 YNNKEL (reference sequence). CDR3 length: 16 amino acids. In nucleotides, the CDR3 is TGTGCCAGCAGCCAAGTTCCGGGGGGGAACCAAGAGACCCAGTACTTC. Translated: CASSQVPGGNQETQYF.

The table lists this clonotype with many counts. This sequence joins TRBV20-1 and TRBJ2-7, with 10 bases matching TRBD1. The CDR3 has 15 amino acids. With 6 bases clipped from V and 2 bases from J, the junction kept 10 bases outside the gene matches. Germline V gives CDR1 DFQATT, CDR2 SNEGSKA (reference sequence). CDR3 nucleotide sequence: TGCAGTGCGGGAGGGACAGGGGAGGTGGCCTACGAGCAGTACTTC. As protein: CSAGGTGEVAYEQYF.

This clonotype was seen repeatedly, ten times or more. CDR3 in DNA: TGTGCCAGCAGCCCCCTTCCGAGCTCTGGAAACACCATATATTTT. Translation: CASSPLPSSGNTIYF. The V and J genes are TRBV3-1 and TRBJ1-3, with no clear D. Germline-derived CDR1 and CDR2 are LGHDT and YNNKEL (reference sequence). This CDR3 contains 15 residues. Between the trimmed V and J ends, which lost 4 bases and 0 bases, there was a span of 10 bases.

This clonotype showed up many times. The chain carries TRBV19 and TRBJ2-3; a possible D gene is TRBD2 (6 bases). Germline CDR1 is LNHDA and CDR2 is SQIVND (reference sequence). The CDR3 contains 13 residues. The V and J ends lost 2 bases and 4 bases respectively, with 7 bases between them. The CDR3 nucleotides read TGTGCCAGTAGTATAAGGAGGGCAGATACGCAGTATTTT. It yields the protein CASSIRRADTQYF.

Concerning this clonotype: Just one base apart from a much larger clone, this may be a read error. The chain joins TRBV7-9 to TRBJ2-2; 9 nucleotides agree with TRBD2. With V trimmed by 1 base and J by 6 bases, 9 bases remained unmatched. The CDR3 length is 17 residues. Germline assignment: CDR1 SEHNR and CDR2 FQNEAQ (reference sequence). The CDR3 sequence: CASSLDRCAGGPGELFF. CDR3 nucleotide sequence: TGTGCCAGCAGCTTAGATCGGTGCGCGGGGGGGCCCGGGGAGCTGTTTTTT.

This clonotype was counted at least ten times. The CDR3 loop is CASSLSDGFFGYTF. CDR3 bases: TGTGCCAGCAGCTTATCGGACGGCTTTTTTGGCTACACCTTC. The chain uses TRBV7-9 and TRBJ1-2; D call uncertain. CDR3 length: 14 amino acids. The ends were cut back, 2 bases at V and 7 bases at J, with 14 bases in the middle. CDR1 and CDR2 from the germline V gene are SEHNR and FQNEAQ (reference sequence).

The sample holds many counts of this clonotype. The chain joins TRBV7-6 to TRBJ2-1; the D call may be TRBD1 or TRBD2 (5 bases each). This CDR3 has 15 amino acids. Germline V gene lookup returns CDR1 SGHVS and CDR2 FNYEAQ. V lost 1 base, J lost 1 base, and 8 bases lay in between. The CDR3 region is CASSLVWGSYNEQFF. CDR3 nucleotides: TGTGCCAGCAGCTTAGTTTGGGGGTCCTACAATGAGCAGTTCTTC.

This clonotype was found many times. J is TRBJ2-3 and V is TRBV5-4, with 8 nucleotides matching TRBD1. V trimming: 4 bases; J trimming: 0 bases; junction bases outside the gene matches: 7. In germline, CDR1 is SGHNT, CDR2 YYREEE (reference sequence). The CDR3 length is 16 residues. This chain's CDR3 is CASSPTGDASTDTQYF. The CDR3 DNA reads as TGTGCCAGCAGCCCGACAGGGGATGCTAGCACAGATACGCAGTATTTT. Supplemented by reference TRBV5-4 and TRBJ2-3, the full variable domain reads ETGVTQSPTHLIKTRGQQVTLRCSSQSGHNTVSWYQQALGQGPQFIFQYYREEENGRGNFPPRFSGLQFPNYSSELNVNALELDDSALYLCASSPTGDASTDTQYFGPGTRLTVL.